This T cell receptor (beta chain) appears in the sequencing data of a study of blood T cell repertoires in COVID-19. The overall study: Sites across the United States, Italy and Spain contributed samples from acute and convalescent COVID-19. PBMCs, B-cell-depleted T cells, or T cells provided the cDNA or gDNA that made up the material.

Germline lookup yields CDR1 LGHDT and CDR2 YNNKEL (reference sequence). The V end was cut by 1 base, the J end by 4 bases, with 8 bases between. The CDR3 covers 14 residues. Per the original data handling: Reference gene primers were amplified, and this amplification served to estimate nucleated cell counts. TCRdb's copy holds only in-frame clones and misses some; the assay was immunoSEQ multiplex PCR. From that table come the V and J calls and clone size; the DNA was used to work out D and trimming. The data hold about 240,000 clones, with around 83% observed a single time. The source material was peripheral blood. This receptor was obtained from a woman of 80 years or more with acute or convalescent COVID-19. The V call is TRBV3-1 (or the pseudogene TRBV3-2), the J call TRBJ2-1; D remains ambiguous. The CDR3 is CASSQGGQYNEQFF. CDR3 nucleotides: TGTGCCAGCAGCCAAGGAGGCCAATACAATGAGCAGTTCTTC.